This paragraph covers one T cell receptor (beta chain) sequence. Data came from immunoSEQ multiplex PCR; TCRdb stores just in-frame clones and leaves some out. The sample yields about 130,000 clones, around 94% seen once. This sample was included in a study of cytomegalovirus exposure and HLA in healthy donors. About the study: The roughly 130 validation repertoires, a later analysis reported, used the same platform as the approximately 730 repertoires from the first cohort.

The CDR3 extends over 15 amino acids. CDR1 and CDR2 (germline): MNHNS, SASEGT. The germline V and J ends were trimmed by 3 bases and 2 bases, with 13 bases remaining between them. This TCR was recovered from a woman between 18 and 29 years old in good health and CMV-seronegative. The sequenced sample was PBMCs. The chain employs TRBV6-1 and TRBJ1-2; tentative D call: TRBD1 (5 bases). CDR3 sequence: CASSEAGYPNYGYTF. Written as DNA, the CDR3 is TGTGCCAGCAGTGAGGCAGGGTATCCGAACTATGGCTACACCTTC.